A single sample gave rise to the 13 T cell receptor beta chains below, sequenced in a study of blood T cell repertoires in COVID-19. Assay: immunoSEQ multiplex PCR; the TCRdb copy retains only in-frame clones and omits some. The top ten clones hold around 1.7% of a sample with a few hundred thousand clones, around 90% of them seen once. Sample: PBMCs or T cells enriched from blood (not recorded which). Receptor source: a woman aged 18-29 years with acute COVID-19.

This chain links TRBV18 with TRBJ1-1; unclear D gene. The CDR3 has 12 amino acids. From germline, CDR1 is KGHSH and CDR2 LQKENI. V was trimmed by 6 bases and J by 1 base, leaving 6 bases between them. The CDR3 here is CASSEGNTEAFF. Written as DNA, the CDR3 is TGTGCCAGCTCGGAGGGGAACACTGAAGCTTTCTTT.

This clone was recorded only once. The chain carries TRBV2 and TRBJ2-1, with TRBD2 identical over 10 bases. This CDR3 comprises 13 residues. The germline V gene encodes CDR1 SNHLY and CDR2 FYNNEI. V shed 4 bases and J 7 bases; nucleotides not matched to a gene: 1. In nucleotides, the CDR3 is TGTGCCAGCAGTGGGACTAGCGGAAATGAGCAGTTCTTC. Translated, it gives CASSGTSGNEQFF.

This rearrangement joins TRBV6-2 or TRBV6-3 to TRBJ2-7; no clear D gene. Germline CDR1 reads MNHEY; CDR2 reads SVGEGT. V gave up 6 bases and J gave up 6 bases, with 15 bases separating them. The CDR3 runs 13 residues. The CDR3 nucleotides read TGTGCCAGCAGCGGCAGGCGTCTCGCCGAGCAGTACTTC. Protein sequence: CASSGRRLAEQYF.

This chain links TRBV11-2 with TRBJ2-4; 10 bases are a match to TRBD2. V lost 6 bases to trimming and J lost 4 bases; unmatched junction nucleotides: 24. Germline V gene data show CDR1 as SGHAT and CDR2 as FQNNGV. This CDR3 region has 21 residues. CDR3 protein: CASSYLGRGMASGSRKNIQYF. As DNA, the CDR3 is TGTGCCAGCAGTTACCTGGGAAGGGGAATGGCTAGCGGGAGCCGTAAAAACATTCAGTACTTC.

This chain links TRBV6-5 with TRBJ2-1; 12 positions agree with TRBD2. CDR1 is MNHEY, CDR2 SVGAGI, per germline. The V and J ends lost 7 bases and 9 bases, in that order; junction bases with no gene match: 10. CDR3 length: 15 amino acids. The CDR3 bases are TGTGCCAGCACCCCATCTAGCGGGAGGGCCAGTGAGCAGTTCTTC. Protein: CASTPSSGRASEQFF.

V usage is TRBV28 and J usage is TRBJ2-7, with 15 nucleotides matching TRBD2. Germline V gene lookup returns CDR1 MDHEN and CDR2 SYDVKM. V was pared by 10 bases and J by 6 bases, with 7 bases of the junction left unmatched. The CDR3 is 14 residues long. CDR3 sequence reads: CATRTSGRGGEQYF. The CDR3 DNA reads TGTGCCACCCGGACTAGCGGGAGGGGAGGCGAGCAGTACTTC.

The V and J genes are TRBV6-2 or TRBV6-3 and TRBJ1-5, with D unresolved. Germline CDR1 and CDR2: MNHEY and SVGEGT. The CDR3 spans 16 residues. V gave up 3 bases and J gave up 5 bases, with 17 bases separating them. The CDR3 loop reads CASSYGPAQVHQPQHF. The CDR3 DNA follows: TGTGCCAGCAGTTATGGGCCCGCGCAGGTCCATCAGCCCCAGCATTTT.

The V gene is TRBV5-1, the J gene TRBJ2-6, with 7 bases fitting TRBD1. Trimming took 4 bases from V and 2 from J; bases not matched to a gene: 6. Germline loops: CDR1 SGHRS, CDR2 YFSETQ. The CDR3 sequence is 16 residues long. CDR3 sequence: CASSPVDRAGANVLTF. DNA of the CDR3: TGCGCCAGCAGCCCAGTCGACAGGGCTGGGGCCAACGTCCTGACTTTC.

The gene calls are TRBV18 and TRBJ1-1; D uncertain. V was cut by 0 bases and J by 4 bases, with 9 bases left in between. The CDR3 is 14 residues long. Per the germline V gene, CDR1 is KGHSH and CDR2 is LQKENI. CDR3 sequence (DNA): TGTGCCAGCTCACCACCGTCCGGGGTCACTGAAGCTTTCTTT. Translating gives CASSPPSGVTEAFF.

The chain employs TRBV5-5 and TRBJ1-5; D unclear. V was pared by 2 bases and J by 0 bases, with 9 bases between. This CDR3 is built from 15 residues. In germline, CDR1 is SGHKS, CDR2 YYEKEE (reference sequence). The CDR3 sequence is CASSFGEYSNQPQHF. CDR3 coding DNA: TGTGCCAGCAGCTTTGGAGAGTATAGCAATCAGCCCCAGCATTTT.

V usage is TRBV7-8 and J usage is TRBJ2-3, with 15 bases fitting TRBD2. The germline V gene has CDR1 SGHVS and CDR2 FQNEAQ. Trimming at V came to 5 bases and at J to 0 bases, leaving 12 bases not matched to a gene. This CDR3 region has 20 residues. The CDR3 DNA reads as TGTGCCAGCAGCAACCGGACTAGCGGGAGGGGGAACCCAAGCACAGATACGCAGTATTTT. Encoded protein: CASSNRTSGRGNPSTDTQYF.

DNA for the CDR3: TGTGCCAGCAGCTGGTATGTCGGTTATAACTCTGGAAACACCATATATTTT. It translates to CASSWYVGYNSGNTIYF. The chain joins TRBV7-9 to TRBJ1-3; the D is unclear. Germline CDR1 reads SEHNR; CDR2 reads FQNEAQ (reference sequence). The CDR3 runs 17 residues. V lost 4 bases and J lost 0, with 16 bases in between.

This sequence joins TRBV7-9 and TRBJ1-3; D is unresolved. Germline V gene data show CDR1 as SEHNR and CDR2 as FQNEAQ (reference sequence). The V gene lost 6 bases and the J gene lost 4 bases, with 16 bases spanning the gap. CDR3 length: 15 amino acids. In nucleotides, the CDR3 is TGTGCCAGCAGTCCAACAGACGCCTACGGAAACACCATATATTTT. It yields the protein CASSPTDAYGNTIYF.